The T cell receptor beta chain under discussion was sequenced for a study of siplizumab effects on memory and regulatory T cells. Regarding the study as a whole: It seemed that naive T cells were more diverse than memory cells and were major contributors to the alloresponse. The Treg-derived share of mappable alloreactive CD4+ clones averaged approximately 71% with siplizumab and approximately 30% in controls. Researchers could map only a minor fraction of alloreactive clones to unstimulated subsets.

Notes on this clone: Its matching antigen is unknown.

Generated by immunoSEQ multiplex PCR, the TCRdb table keeps only in-frame clones and is missing some. The sample holds over 100,000 clones, roughly nine tenths seen once. The CDR3 spans 16 residues. CDR1 is MDHEN, CDR2 SYDVKM, per germline. Deletions cut 5 bases from V and 5 bases from J, with 22 bases between. The receptor was isolated from a human donor in good health. Sample: CD4+ T cells sorted from blood. V and J are TRBV28 and TRBJ2-7; D remains ambiguous. CDR3 protein: CASSVYEGLKKDEQYF. The CDR3 bases are TGTGCCAGCAGTGTTTATGAAGGGTTAAAGAAGGACGAGCAGTACTTC. Drawing the rest from reference TRBV28 and TRBJ2-7, the complete variable domain is DVKVTQSSRYLVKRTGEKVFLECVQDMDHENMFWYRQDPGLGLRLIYFSYDVKMKEKGDIPEGYSVSREKKERFSLILESASTNQTSMYLCASSVYEGLKKDEQYFGPGTRLTVT.